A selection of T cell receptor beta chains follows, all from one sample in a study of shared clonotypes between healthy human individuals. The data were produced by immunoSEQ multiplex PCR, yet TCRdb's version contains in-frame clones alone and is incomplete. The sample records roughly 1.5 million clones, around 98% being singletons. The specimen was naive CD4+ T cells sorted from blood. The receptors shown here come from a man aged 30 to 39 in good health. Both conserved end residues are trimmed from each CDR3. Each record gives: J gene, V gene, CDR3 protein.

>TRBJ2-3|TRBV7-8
ASSLARDRGVDTQY
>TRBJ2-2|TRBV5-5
ASSLEGFGGRELF
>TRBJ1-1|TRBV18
ASSPPTVGLMNTEAF
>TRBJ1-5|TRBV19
ASSWRQGLSDQPQH
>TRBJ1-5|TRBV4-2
ASSQGRRDSNQPQH
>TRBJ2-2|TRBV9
ASSVLQGYIAGELF
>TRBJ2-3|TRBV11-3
ASSQGTGTDTQY
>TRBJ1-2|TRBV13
ASSLIYRGQGGYT
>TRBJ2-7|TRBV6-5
ASSPNSPYEQY
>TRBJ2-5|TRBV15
ATSGRTGGGQETQY
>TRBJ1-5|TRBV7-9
ASSLGTGFTNQPQH
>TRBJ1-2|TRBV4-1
ASSFEPGPAANYGYT
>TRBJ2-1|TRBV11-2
ASSLSGRVNNEQF
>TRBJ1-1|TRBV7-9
ASSLQRPNTEAF
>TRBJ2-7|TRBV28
ASSQLADEQY
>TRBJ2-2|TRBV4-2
ASSRLAGVSGGELF
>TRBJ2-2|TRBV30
AWSPRTTGELF
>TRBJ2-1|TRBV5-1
ASSLRDRETDEQF
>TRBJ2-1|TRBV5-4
ASSVGLRAEF
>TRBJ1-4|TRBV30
AWGWKGRGDEKLF
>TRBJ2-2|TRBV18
ASSPPFRDGWTSGGAGFTGELF
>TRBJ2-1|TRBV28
ASRPGSAGANEQF
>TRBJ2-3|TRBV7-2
ASTLGRETDTQY
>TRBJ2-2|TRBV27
ASSSHSGGNGELF
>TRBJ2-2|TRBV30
AWSPKRRAGELF
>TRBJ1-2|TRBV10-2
ASSHDEGGYT
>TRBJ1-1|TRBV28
ASSEGPSEAF
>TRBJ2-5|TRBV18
ASSPFTDSQETQY
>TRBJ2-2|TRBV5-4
ASRGQGGLAPVTGELF
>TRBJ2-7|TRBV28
ASSFVGSLSYEQY
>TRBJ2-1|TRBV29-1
SVDSVTGFSQRGFDNEQF
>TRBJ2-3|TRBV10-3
ATSRGPTDTQY
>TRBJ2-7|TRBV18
ASSPGTGGHYEQY
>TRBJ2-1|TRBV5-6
ASSPDFGSGSIYEQF
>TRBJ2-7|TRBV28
ASSLSGQNYEQY
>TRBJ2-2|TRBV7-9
ASSTPGTSGPLNTGELF
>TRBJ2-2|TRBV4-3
ASSQDSLAGAGELF
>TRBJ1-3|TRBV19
ASSIAVSGNTIY
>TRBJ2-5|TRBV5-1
ASTVLGVGETQY
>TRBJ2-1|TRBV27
ASSFTLNNEQF
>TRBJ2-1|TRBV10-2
ASRAPSLYNEQF
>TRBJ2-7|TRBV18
ASSPSDTMEQY
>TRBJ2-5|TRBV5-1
ASSEGLAGGYQETQY
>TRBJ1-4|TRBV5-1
ASRLDRANEKLF
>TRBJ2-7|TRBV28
ASSLASRDAYEQY
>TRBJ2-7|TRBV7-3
ASSRGGRWKNEQY